This T cell receptor (beta chain) was sequenced in a study of T cell changes during pregnancy in multiple sclerosis. The repertoire was sequenced with immunoSEQ multiplex PCR; TCRdb's copy has only in-frame clones and lacks some. This sample has over 25,000 clones; about 92% occur once, and the top ten carry around 0.45%. The CDR3 has 14 residues. In germline, CDR1 is LNHDA, CDR2 SQIVND (reference sequence). Trimming pared 3 bases from V and 5 bases from J, leaving 13 bases between. Sequencing was performed on CD4+ T cells from peripheral blood mononuclear cells, taken in the second trimester of pregnancy. The gene calls are TRBV19 and TRBJ1-2; weak D call: TRBD1 (6 bases). This receptor was obtained from a female donor with multiple sclerosis, enrolled in a pregnancy study. The CDR3 region is CASSIDGRGYGYTF. Here the CDR3 DNA reads TGTGCCAGTAGTATTGACGGCAGGGGATATGGCTACACCTTC.